The T cell receptor beta chain described here comes from a study of blood T cell repertoires in COVID-19. Study in general: Sample material is recorded as cDNA or gDNA derived from T cells, B-cell-depleted T cells, or PBMCs.

Some clones are missing from TCRdb's copy, which holds only in-frame ones; the method was immunoSEQ multiplex PCR. The sample shows a few hundred thousand clones, around 90% of them seen only once. Patients of the Seattle cohort, enrolled during active infection, were followed longitudinally. After removal of 7 bases from V and 4 bases from J, the junction contained 10 bases not matched to a gene. The CDR3 totals 15 residues. CDR1 is MNHEY and CDR2 is SVGAGI in the germline V gene. The rearrangement joins TRBV6-5 to TRBJ1-3; 7 positions agree with TRBD1. The source material was peripheral blood. The clonotype originates from a man aged 18-30 years with COVID-19, enrolled during active disease. CDR3 amino acids: CASIRTTGPGNTIYF. The DNA for the CDR3 is TGTGCCAGCATCCGAACGACAGGGCCAGGAAACACCATATATTTT.